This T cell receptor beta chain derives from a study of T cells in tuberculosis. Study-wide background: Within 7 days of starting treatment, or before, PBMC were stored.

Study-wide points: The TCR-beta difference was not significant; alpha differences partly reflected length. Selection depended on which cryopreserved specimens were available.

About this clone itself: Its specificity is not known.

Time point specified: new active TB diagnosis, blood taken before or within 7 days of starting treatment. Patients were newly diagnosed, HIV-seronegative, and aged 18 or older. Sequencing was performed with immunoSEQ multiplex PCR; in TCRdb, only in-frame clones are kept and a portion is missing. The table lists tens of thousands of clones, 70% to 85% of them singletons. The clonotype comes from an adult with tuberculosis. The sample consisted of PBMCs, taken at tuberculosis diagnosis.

CDR3 amino acids: CASSYGQVDYGYTF. DNA for the CDR3: TGTGCCAGCAGTTACGGGCAGGTTGACTATGGCTACACCTTC. The chain recombines TRBV6-5 with TRBJ1-2; no reliable D call. The germline CDR1 and CDR2 sequences are MNHEY and SVGAGI. The CDR3 has 14 amino acids. V was shortened by 2 bases and J by 3 bases, with 10 bases between the two germline ends.